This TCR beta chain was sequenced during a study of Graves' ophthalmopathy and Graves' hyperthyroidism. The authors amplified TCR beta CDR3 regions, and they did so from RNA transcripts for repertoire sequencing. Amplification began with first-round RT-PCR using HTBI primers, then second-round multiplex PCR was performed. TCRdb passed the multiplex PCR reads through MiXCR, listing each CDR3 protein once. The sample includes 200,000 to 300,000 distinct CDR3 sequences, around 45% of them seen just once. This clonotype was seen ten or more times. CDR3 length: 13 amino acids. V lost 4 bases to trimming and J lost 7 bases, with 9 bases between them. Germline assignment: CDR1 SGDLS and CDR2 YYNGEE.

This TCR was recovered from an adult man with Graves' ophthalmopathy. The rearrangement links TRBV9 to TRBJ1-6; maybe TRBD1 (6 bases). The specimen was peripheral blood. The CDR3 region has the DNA TGTGCCAGCAGCCCTGGACAGAATTCACCCCTCCACTTT. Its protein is CASSPGQNSPLHF.